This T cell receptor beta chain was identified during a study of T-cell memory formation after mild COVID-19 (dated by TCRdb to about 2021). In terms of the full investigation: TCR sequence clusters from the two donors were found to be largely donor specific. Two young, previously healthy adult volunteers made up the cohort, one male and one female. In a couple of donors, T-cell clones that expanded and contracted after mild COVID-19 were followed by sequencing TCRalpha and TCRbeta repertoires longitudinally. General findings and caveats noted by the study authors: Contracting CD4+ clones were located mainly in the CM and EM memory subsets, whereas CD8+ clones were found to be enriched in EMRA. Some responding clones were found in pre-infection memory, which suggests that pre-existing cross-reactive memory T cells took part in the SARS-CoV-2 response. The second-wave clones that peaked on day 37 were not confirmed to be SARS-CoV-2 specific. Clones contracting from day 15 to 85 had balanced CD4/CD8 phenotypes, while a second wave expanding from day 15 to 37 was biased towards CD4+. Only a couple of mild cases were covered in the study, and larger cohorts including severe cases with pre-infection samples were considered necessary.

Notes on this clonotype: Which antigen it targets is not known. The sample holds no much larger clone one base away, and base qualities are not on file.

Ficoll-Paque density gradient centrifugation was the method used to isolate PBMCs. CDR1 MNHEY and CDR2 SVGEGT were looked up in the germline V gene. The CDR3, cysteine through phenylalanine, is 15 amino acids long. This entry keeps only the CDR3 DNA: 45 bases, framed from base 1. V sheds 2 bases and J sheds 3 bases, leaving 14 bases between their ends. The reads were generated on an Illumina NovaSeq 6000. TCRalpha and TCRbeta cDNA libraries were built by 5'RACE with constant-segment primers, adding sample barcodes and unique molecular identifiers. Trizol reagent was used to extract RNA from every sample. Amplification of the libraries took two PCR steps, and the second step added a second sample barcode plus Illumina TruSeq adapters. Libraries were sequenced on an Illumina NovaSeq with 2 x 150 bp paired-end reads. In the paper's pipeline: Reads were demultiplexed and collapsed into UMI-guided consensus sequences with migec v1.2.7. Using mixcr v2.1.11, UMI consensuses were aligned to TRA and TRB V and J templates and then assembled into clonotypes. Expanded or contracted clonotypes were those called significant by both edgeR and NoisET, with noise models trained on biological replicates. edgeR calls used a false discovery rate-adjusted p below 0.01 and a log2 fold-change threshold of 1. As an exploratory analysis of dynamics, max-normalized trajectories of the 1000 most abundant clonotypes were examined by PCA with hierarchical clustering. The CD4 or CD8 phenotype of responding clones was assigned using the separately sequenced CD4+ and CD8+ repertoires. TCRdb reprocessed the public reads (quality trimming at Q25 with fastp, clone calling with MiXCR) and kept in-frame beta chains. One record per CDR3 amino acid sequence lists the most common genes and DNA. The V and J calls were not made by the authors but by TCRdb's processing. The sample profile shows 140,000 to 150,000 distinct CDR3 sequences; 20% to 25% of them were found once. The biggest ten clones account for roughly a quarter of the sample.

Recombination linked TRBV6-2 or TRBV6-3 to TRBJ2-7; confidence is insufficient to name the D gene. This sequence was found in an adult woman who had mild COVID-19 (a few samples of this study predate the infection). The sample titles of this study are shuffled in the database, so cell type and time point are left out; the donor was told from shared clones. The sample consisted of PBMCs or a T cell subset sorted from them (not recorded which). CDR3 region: CASSYLRGTDYEQYF. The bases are TGTGCCAGCAGTTACCTCCGCGGTACAGACTACGAGCAGTACTTC.